The next 3 T cell receptor beta chains were all read from a single sample in a study of T cell responses to AZD1222 COVID-19 vaccine. Assay used: immunoSEQ multiplex PCR; TCRdb lists only in-frame clones, some missing. In the table there are about 140,000 clones, 92% of which are singletons. The sample consisted of peripheral blood, taken 28 days after the second AZD1222 dose. The receptor set was obtained from an adult who received the AZD1222 COVID-19 vaccine.

The chain joins TRBV24-1 to TRBJ2-1; the match to TRBD2 covers 7 bases. Trimming cost V 4 bases and J 0 bases; bases outside gene matches: 8. CDR1 is KGHDR, CDR2 SFDVKD, per germline. The CDR3 is 17 residues long. The CDR3 here is CATSDTPSGPSYNEQFF. CDR3 coding DNA: TGTGCCACCAGTGACACCCCTAGCGGTCCCTCCTACAATGAGCAGTTCTTC.

The chain couples TRBV2 to TRBJ1-1; TRBD1 is a possible D gene (5 bases). The CDR3 totals 13 residues. The germline gives CDR1 SNHLY, CDR2 FYNNEI. The CDR3 sequence is CATSTDLNTEAFF. For the CDR3, the DNA is TGTGCGACGTCGACAGACCTGAACACTGAAGCTTTCTTT.

This chain connects TRBV6-5 to TRBJ2-7; 7 positions match TRBD1. Germline V gene sequence: CDR1 MNHEY, CDR2 SVGAGI. With V trimmed by 4 bases and J by 2 bases, 11 bases remained unmatched. CDR3 length: 16 residues. The CDR3 DNA sequence: TGTGCCAGCAGTTGGGACAGTGGACAGCTGGCCTACGAGCAGTACTTC. Protein: CASSWDSGQLAYEQYF.